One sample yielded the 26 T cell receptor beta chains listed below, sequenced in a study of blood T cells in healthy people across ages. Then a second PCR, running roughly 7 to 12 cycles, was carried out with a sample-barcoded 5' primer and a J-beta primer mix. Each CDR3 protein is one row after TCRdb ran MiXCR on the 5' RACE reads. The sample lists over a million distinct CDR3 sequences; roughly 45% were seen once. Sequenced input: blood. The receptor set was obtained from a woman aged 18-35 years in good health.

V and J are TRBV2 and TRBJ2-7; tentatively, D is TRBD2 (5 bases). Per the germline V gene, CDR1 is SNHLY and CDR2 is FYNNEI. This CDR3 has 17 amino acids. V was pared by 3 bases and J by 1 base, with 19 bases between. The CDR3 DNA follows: TGTGCCAGCAGTGAGATCCCTAAACGGGGAAGGTCCTACGAGCAGTACTTC. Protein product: CASSEIPKRGRSYEQYF.

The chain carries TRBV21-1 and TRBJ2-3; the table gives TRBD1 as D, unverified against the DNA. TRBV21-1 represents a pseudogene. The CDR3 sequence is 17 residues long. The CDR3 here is CTSSKLAGGWCTDTQYF. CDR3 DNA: TGTACCAGCAGCAAATTGGCAGGGGGCTGGTGCACAGATACGCAGTATTTT.

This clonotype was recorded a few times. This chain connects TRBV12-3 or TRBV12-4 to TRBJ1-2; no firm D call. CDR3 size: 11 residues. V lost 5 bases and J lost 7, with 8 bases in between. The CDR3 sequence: CASSDHVGYTF. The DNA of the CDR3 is TGTGCCAGCAGTGACCACGTTGGCTACACCTTC.

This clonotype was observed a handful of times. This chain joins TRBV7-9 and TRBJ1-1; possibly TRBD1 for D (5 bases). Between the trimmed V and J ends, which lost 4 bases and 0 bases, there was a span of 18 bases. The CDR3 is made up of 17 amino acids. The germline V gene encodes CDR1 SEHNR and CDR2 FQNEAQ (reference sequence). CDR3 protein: CASSSGWQGELNTEAFF. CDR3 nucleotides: TGTGCCAGCAGCTCTGGCTGGCAGGGCGAACTGAACACTGAAGCTTTCTTT.

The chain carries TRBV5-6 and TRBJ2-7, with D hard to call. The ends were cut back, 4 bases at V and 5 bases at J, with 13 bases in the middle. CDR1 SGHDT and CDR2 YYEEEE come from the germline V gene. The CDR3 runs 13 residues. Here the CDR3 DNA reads TGTGCCAGCAGCGGAATCGAGTCGAACGAGCAGTACTTC. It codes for CASSGIESNEQYF.

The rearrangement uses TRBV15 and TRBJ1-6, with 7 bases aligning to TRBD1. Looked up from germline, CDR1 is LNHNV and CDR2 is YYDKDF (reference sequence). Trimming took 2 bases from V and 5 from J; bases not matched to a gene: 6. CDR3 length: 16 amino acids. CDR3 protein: CATSRKGGHDNSPLHF. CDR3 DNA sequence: TGTGCCACCAGCAGAAAAGGGGGCCACGATAATTCACCCCTCCACTTT.

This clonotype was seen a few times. The CDR3 sequence: CASSLIPTDTQYF. The CDR3 DNA sequence: TGTGCCAGCAGCTTAATACCCACAGATACGCAGTATTTT. V is TRBV7-3 and J is TRBJ2-3; D not certain. CDR3 length: 13 amino acids. V was shortened by 1 base and J by 2 bases, with 4 bases between the two germline ends. Germline assignment: CDR1 SGHTA and CDR2 FQGTGA.

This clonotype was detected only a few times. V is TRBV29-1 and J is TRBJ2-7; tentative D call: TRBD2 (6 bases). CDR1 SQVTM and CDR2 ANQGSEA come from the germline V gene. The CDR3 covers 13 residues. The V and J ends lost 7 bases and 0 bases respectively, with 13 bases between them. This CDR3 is CSATGESSYEQYF. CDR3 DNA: TGCAGCGCTACGGGAGAGAGCTCCTACGAGCAGTACTTC.

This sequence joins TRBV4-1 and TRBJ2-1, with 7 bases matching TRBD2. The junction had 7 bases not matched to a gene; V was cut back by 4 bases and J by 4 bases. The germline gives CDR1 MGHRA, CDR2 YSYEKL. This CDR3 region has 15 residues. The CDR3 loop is CASSLPGTTYNEQFF. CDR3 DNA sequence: TGCGCCAGCAGCCTTCCCGGGACTACTTACAATGAGCAGTTCTTC.

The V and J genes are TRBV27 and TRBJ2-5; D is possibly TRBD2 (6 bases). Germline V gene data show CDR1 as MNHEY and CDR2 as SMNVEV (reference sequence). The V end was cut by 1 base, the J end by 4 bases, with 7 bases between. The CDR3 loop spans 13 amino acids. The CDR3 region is CASSLLRGETQYF. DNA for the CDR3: TGTGCCAGCAGTTTATTGCGGGGAGAGACCCAGTACTTC.

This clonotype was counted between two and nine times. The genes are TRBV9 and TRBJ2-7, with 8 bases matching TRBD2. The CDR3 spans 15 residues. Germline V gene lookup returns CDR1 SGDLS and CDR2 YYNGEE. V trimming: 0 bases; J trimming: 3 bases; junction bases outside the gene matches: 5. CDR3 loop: CASSVDGTSNYEQYF. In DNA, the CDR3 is TGTGCCAGCAGCGTAGACGGGACTAGTAACTACGAGCAGTACTTC.

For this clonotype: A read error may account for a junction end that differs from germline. The CDR3 region has the DNA TGTGCCAGCAGGTACTCGGGAGAGACCCAGTACTTC. As protein: CASRYSGETQYF. The V gene is TRBV6-5, the J gene TRBJ2-5; D not resolved. This CDR3 is built from 12 residues. The germline gives CDR1 MNHEY, CDR2 SVGAGI.

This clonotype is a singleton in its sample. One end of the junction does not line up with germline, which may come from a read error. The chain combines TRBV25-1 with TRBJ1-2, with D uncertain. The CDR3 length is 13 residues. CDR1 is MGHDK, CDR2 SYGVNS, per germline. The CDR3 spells CPSSEAGDYGYTF. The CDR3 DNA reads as TGTCCCAGCAGTGAGGCTGGGGACTATGGCTACACCTTC.

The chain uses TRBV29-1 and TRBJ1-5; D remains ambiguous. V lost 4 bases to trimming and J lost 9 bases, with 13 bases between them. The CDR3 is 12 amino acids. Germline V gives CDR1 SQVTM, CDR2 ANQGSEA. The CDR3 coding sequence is TGCAGCGTTGGGGGAAGAGGACCGCCCCAGCATTTT. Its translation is CSVGGRGPPQHF. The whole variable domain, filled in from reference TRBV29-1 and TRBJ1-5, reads SAVISQKPSRDICQRGTSLTIQCQVDSQVTMMFWYRQQPGQSLTLIATANQGSEATYESGFVIDKFPISRPNLTFSTLTVSNMSPEDSSIYLCSVGGRGPPQHFGDGTRLSIL.

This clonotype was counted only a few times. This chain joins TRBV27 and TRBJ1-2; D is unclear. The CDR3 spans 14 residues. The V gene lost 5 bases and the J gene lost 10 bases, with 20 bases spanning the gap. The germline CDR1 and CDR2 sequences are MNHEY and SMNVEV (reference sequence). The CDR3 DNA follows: TGTGCCAGCAGTCCGATCTTGAACGGGCCCGCCTACACCTTC. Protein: CASSPILNGPAYTF.

The CDR3 DNA is TGTGCCAGCAGCGCCTTGAGGCTCCTAAGACAAGAGACCCAGTACTTC. It translates to CASSALRLLRQETQYF. This sequence joins TRBV28 and TRBJ2-5; no reliable D call. V was pared by 6 bases and J by 2 bases, with 19 bases between. Germline CDR1 MDHEN, CDR2 SYDVKM. The length of the CDR3 is 16 residues.

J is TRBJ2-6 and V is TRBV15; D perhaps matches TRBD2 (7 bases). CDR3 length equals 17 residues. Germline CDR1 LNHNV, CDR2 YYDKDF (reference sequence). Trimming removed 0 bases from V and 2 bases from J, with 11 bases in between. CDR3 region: CATSREGGGTGANVLTF. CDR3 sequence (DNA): TGTGCCACCAGCAGAGAAGGGGGGGGTACTGGGGCCAACGTCCTGACTTTC.

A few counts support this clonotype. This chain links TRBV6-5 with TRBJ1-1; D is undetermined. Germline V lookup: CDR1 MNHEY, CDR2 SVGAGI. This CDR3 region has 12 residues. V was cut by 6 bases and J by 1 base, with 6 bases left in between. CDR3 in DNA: TGTGCCAGCAGGTCCGGGAACACTGAAGCTTTCTTT. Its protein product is CASRSGNTEAFF.

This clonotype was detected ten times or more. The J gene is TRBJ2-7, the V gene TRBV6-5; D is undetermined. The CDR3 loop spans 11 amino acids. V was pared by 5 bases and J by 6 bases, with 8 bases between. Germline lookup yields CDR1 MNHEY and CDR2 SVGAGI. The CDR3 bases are TGTGCCAGCAGTCAAGGGTTCGAGCAGTACTTC. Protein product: CASSQGFEQYF.

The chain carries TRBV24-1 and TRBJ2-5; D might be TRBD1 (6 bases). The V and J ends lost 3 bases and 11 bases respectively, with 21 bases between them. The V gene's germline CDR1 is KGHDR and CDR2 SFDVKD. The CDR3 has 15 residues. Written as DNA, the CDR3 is TGTGCCACCAGTGATACAGGGTTGCAGGGCAATGAGCAGTACTTC. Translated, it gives CATSDTGLQGNEQYF.

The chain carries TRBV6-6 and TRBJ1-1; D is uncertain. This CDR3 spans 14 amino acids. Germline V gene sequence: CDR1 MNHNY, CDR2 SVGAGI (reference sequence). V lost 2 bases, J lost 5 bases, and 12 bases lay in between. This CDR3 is CASSYGFEVTEAFF. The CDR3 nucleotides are TGTGCCAGCAGTTACGGGTTCGAGGTTACTGAAGCTTTCTTT.

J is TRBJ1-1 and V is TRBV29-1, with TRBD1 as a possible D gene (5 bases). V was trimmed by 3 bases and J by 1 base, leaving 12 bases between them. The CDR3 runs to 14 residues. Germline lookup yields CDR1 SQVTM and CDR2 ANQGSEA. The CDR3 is CSVEVVGRNTEAFF. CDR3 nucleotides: TGCAGCGTTGAGGTCGTGGGACGGAACACTGAAGCTTTCTTT. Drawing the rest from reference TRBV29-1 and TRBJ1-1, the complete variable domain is SAVISQKPSRDICQRGTSLTIQCQVDSQVTMMFWYRQQPGQSLTLIATANQGSEATYESGFVIDKFPISRPNLTFSTLTVSNMSPEDSSIYLCSVEVVGRNTEAFFGQGTRLTVV.

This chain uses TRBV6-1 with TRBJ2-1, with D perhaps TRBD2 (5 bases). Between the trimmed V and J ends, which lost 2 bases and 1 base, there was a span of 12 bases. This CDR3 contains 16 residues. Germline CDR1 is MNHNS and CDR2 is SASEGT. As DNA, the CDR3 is TGTGCCAGCAGTGAACCCACCGGGAAGTCCTACAATGAGCAGTTCTTC. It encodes CASSEPTGKSYNEQFF.

The DNA for the CDR3 is TGTGCCAGCAGCCAAAGGCGGACTAGCGGGGGCACAGATACGCAGTATTTT. Translation gives CASSQRRTSGGTDTQYF. The genes are TRBV3-1 and TRBJ2-3, with 12 bases matching TRBD2. Trimming cost V 2 bases and J 1 base; bases outside gene matches: 4. Germline V lookup: CDR1 LGHDT, CDR2 YNNKEL (reference sequence). This CDR3 is 17 amino acids long.

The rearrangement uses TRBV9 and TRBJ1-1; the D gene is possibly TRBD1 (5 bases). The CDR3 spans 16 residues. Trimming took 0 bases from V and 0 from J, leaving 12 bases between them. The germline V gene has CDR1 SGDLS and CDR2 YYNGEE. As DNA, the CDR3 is TGTGCCAGCAGCGTAGCCCAGGGCATAATGAACACTGAAGCTTTCTTT. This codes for CASSVAQGIMNTEAFF.

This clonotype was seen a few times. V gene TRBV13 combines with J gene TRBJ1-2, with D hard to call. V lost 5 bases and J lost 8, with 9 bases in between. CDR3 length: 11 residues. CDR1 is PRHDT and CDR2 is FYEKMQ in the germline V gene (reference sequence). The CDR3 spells CASSGKEGYTF. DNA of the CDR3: TGTGCCAGCAGCGGAAAGGAAGGCTACACCTTC. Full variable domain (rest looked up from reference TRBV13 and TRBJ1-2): AAGVIQSPRHLIKEKRETATLKCYPIPRHDTVYWYQQGPGQDPQFLISFYEKMQSDKGSIPDRFSAQQFSDYHSELNMSSLELGDSALYFCASSGKEGYTFGSGTRLTVV.